This T cell receptor (beta chain) was identified during a study of Graves' ophthalmopathy and Graves' hyperthyroidism. General study findings and limits: Progression of ophthalmopathy was predicted by the model with more than 70% sensitivity and just over 72% specificity.

This CDR3 has 14 residues. V was pared by 3 bases and J by 6 bases, with 16 bases between. Germline lookup yields CDR1 SGHRS and CDR2 YFSETQ. In its sample, this clonotype was seen many times. The antigen is unknown. Amplified material comprised TCR beta CDR3 regions derived from RNA transcripts. First-round RT-PCR employed HTBI primers, with a second-round multiplex PCR after it. TCRdb redid the calling of the multiplex PCR reads with MiXCR, one entry per CDR3 protein. The sample includes hundreds of thousands of distinct CDR3 sequences, approximately 15% of them seen just once. PBMCs came from less than 12 ml of fresh peripheral blood.

The sequencing input was blood. The sequence derives from a woman aged 25 to 39 with Graves' ophthalmopathy. The V and J genes are TRBV5-1 and TRBJ2-7; D is ambiguous. For the CDR3, the DNA is TGCGCCAGCAGCTACTCTACGGTAGAAATCGAGCAGTACTTC. Protein product: CASSYSTVEIEQYF.